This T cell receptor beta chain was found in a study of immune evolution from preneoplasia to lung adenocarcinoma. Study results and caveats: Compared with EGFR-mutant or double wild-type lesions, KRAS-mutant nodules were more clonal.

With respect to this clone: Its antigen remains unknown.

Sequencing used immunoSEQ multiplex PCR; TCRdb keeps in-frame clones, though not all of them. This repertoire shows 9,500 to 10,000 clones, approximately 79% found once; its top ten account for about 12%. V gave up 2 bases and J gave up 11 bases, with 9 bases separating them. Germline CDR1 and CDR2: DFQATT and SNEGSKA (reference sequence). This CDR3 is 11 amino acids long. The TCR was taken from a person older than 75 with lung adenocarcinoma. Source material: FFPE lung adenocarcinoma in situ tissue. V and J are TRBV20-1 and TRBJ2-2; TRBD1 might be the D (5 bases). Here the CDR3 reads CSARMQGELFF. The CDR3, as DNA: TGCAGTGCTAGAATGCAGGGAGAGCTGTTTTTT.